This T cell receptor beta chain was documented in a study of blood T cell repertoires in COVID-19. Across the study: Donors in the United States, Italy and Spain gave samples during acute or convalescent COVID-19.

Repertoires were generated with immunoSEQ multiplex PCR, while TCRdb's copy carries only in-frame clones and drops some. The table lists under 250,000 clones, 85% to 90% of them singletons. Sequencing was performed on peripheral blood. The TCR sequence derives from a woman in her 70s with active or convalescent COVID-19.

The CDR3 loop reads CASSLEAGTTDTQYF. CDR3 coding DNA: TGCGCCAGCAGCTTAGAAGCGGGGACCACAGATACGCAGTATTTT. This sequence joins TRBV5-1 and TRBJ2-3; the match to TRBD2 covers 7 bases. Germline V CDR1 and CDR2: SGHRS, YFSETQ. Germline trimming cut 2 bases from V and 2 bases from J; bases unmatched to any gene: 5. This CDR3 has 15 amino acids.